This T cell receptor (beta chain) emerged from a study of a mutant IDH1 vaccine in newly diagnosed glioma. For the study at large: Scheduled for weeks 1, 3, 5, 7, 11, 15, 19 and 23, eight vaccinations were given to patients. Vaccination followed radiotherapy alone by 4-6 weeks, or accompanied temozolomide cycles. Antecedent treatment encompassed radiotherapy, temozolomide, or their combination; the majority received both.

A word on this clone: The antigen remains unidentified.

Documented time point: week 23, last vaccination. One vaccine dose held 300 ug of mutant IDH1 20-mer peptide and came with topical imiquimod. Whole-study findings and limits: Seemingly, pseudoprogression had no relation to changes in the top peripheral T cell clonotypes.

TCRdb's table, derived via immunoSEQ multiplex PCR, lists solely in-frame clones and lacks some. Of 35,000 to 50,000 clones listed, under 95% are singletons. CDR1 is SGHTA and CDR2 is FQGNSA in the germline V gene. The CDR3 covers 11 residues. Trimming left V 6 bases short and J 1 base short, with 4 bases between. The source is a man aged 45-65 years with glioma. Sample: PBMCs, taken from a glioma patient whose treatment included an IDH1 peptide vaccine. The chain employs TRBV7-2 and TRBJ2-7, with unresolved D. The CDR3 spells CASSVSYEQYF. CDR3 nucleotide sequence: TGTGCCAGCAGTGTATCCTACGAGCAGTACTTC.